This TCR beta chain was found in a study of blood T cell repertoires in COVID-19. Study at large: Researchers got acute and convalescent COVID-19 samples from the United States, Italy and Spain. In each case, the material was cDNA or gDNA derived from T cells, B-cell-depleted T cells, or PBMCs.

The method was immunoSEQ multiplex PCR; TCRdb's version includes in-frame clones alone and lacks a portion of them. The sample lists about 180,000 clones, about 89% seen once, with about 1.9% in the top ten. Germline V gene sequence: CDR1 SGHRS, CDR2 YFSETQ. The CDR3 is 16 residues long. V trimming: 4 bases; J trimming: 7 bases; junction bases outside the gene matches: 12. The source is a man in his late teens or twenties who had recovered from COVID-19. V is TRBV5-1 and J is TRBJ2-1; 9 bases match TRBD2. The sequencing input was peripheral blood. CDR3 bases: TGCGCCAGCAGCACCGATAGCGGGAGATTGGAAAATGAGCAGTTCTTC. Amino acids: CASSTDSGRLENEQFF. Combining the CDR3 with reference TRBV5-1 and TRBJ2-1 gives the whole variable domain KAGVTQTPRYLIKTRGQQVTLSCSPISGHRSVSWYQQTPGQGLQFLFEYFSETQRNKGNFPGRFSGRQFSNSRSEMNVSTLELGDSALYLCASSTDSGRLENEQFFGPGTRLTVL.